Many counts were recorded for the clone carrying this TCR beta chain. Its antigen is still unknown. The data derive from a study of T cells in Graves' hyperthyroidism and ophthalmopathy. Study-level results: Most thyroid clonotypes with frequency above 0.001 were detected in blood. The model anticipated ophthalmopathy a median about six months pre-onset.

No progression to ophthalmopathy during 18 months of follow-up defined stable disease. Reasons for excluding patients were uncontrolled infection, other autoimmune disease, pregnancy or lactation. The germline V gene has CDR1 MNHNY and CDR2 SVGAGI (reference sequence). V lost 7 bases and J lost 0, with 1 base in between. This CDR3 has 12 amino acids. Amplified TCR beta CDR3 regions derived from RNA transcripts. RT-PCR in the first round (using the HTBI primer set) targeted the TCR CDR3. TCRdb redid the calling of the multiplex PCR reads with MiXCR, one entry per CDR3 protein. The sample holds hundreds of thousands of distinct CDR3 sequences, approximately 36% seen once.

The sequence was collected from a middle-aged woman with Graves' hyperthyroidism. The rearrangement joins TRBV6-6 to TRBJ2-6; D not resolved. The sequenced sample consisted of blood. CDR3 in amino acids: CASNSGANVLTF. In DNA form, the CDR3 reads TGTGCCAGCAACTCTGGGGCCAACGTCCTGACTTTC.